The 25 T cell receptor beta chains given below trace back to one sample, sequenced in a study of beta chain features in type 1 diabetes. The whole isolated RNA underwent reverse transcription, so sequencing captured expressed TCRB transcripts. The protocol was immunoSEQ multiplex PCR, while the TCRdb copy is restricted to in-frame clones and leaves out a portion. The sample has some 410,000 clones; around 13% are singletons. The sequenced material came from naive CD4+ T cells from blood. The receptors come from a man aged 30-40 years in good health.

There are a few counts of this clone. The sample has other DNA sequences that encode this CDR3 too. J is TRBJ2-6 and V is TRBV4-1, with D unresolved. The CDR3 extends over 15 amino acids. CDR1 is MGHRA, CDR2 YSYEKL, per germline. Trimming took off 3 bases at V and 4 bases at J, with 10 bases between the two ends. As DNA, the CDR3 is TGCGCCAGCAGCCAGGTGGTCTCGGGGGCCAACGTCCTGACTTTC. This translates into CASSQVVSGANVLTF.

The genes are TRBV18 and TRBJ2-5, with no clear D. Trimming removed 1 base from V and 5 bases from J, with 5 bases in between. This CDR3 comprises 12 residues. Germline V gives CDR1 KGHSH, CDR2 LQKENI. CDR3 residues: CASSPRIETQYF. The CDR3 DNA sequence: TGTGCCAGCTCACCACGAATCGAGACCCAGTACTTC.

The chain uses TRBV5-1 and TRBJ2-1; D is undetermined. This CDR3 is built from 15 residues. Trimming took off 0 bases at V and 6 bases at J, with 13 bases between the two ends. Germline V CDR1 and CDR2: SGHRS, YFSETQ. The CDR3 reads CASSLAAGRANEQFF. As DNA, the CDR3 is TGCGCCAGCAGCTTGGCGGCTGGACGTGCCAATGAGCAGTTCTTC.

Concerning this clone: The junction and the germline gene differ at one end; a read error may be behind it. J is TRBJ1-2 and V is TRBV7-9, with D unresolved. The CDR3 loop spans 13 amino acids. The germline V gene has CDR1 SEHNR and CDR2 FQNEAQ (reference sequence). The CDR3: CASGLGLNYGYTF. The CDR3 nucleotides read TGTGCCAGCGGCTTGGGGTTGAACTATGGCTACACCTTC.

The chain joins TRBV14 to TRBJ1-3; D is uncertain. Germline V lookup: CDR1 SGHDN, CDR2 FVKESK. The CDR3 runs to 14 residues. Trimming shortened V by 5 bases and J by 0 bases, and 8 bases separated the two germline ends. CDR3 sequence reads: CASSTGISGNTIYF. For the CDR3, the DNA is TGTGCCAGCAGCACCGGAATCTCTGGAAACACCATATATTTT.

In this sample, this clone turned up a few times. The J gene is TRBJ1-4, the V gene TRBV28, with D unclear. V lost 3 bases and J lost 6, with 5 bases in between. This CDR3 is built from 12 residues. The germline V gene has CDR1 MDHEN and CDR2 SYDVKM. The CDR3 DNA reads as TGTGCCAGCAGTTTCGGGGATGAAAAACTGTTTTTT. This gives the protein CASSFGDEKLFF. Drawing the rest from reference TRBV28 and TRBJ1-4, the complete variable domain is DVKVTQSSRYLVKRTGEKVFLECVQDMDHENMFWYRQDPGLGLRLIYFSYDVKMKEKGDIPEGYSVSREKKERFSLILESASTNQTSMYLCASSFGDEKLFFGSGTQLSVL.

This clone was observed a handful of times. The chain carries TRBV30 and TRBJ1-1, with no clear D. This CDR3 has 13 residues. Germline loops: CDR1 GTSNPN, CDR2 SVGIG (reference sequence). V lost 4 bases and J 4 bases, leaving 13 bases between the germline ends. CDR3 bases: TGTGCCTGGACGGGCAGCATAGGCACTGAAGCTTTCTTT. The encoded protein is CAWTGSIGTEAFF.

The chain employs TRBV4-2 and TRBJ2-7; TRBD2 matches at 7 bases. The CDR3 extends over 17 amino acids. V trimming: 0 bases; J trimming: 0 bases; junction bases outside the gene matches: 8. The germline V gene has CDR1 LGHNA and CDR2 YNFKEQ. The CDR3 DNA reads TGTGCCAGCAGCCAAGATCGAAGCGGGGAAAGCTCCTACGAGCAGTACTTC. It codes for CASSQDRSGESSYEQYF.

This clone was recorded a few times. V gene TRBV13 combines with J gene TRBJ1-1, with 8 bases lining up with TRBD1. CDR1 PRHDT and CDR2 FYEKMQ come from the germline V gene (reference sequence). The CDR3 totals 17 residues. J was trimmed by 0 bases and V by 5 bases; bases with no gene match: 11. The chain's CDR3 is CASSIASRGPVNTEAFF. DNA for the CDR3: TGTGCCAGCAGCATAGCGTCCAGGGGGCCTGTGAACACTGAAGCTTTCTTT.

The chain links TRBV6-1 to TRBJ2-5; D unresolved. This CDR3 has 11 residues. In germline, CDR1 is MNHNS, CDR2 SASEGT. The V end was cut by 0 bases, the J end by 11 bases, with 7 bases between. The DNA of the CDR3 is TGTGCCAGCAGTGAAGCGTCACAGCAGTACTTC. Translated: CASSEASQQYF.

This clone was counted between two and nine times. The rearrangement uses TRBV5-6 and TRBJ2-1, with D perhaps matching TRBD2 (6 bases). The germline V and J ends were trimmed by 1 base and 5 bases, with 7 bases remaining between them. Germline lookup yields CDR1 SGHDT and CDR2 YYEEEE. The CDR3 is 13 residues long. The CDR3 here is CASSLPGDNEQFF. The CDR3 DNA reads TGTGCCAGCAGCTTGCCGGGGGACAATGAGCAGTTCTTC.

This clone showed up just a few times. In DNA form, the CDR3 reads TGTGCCAGCAGCCCTAGCGGGAGGATCCACAATGAGCAGTTCTTC. It yields the protein CASSPSGRIHNEQFF. V and J are TRBV4-2 and TRBJ2-1, with TRBD2 matching over 11 bases. Unmatched junction bases numbered 4, after V lost 4 bases and J lost 5 bases. The CDR3 extends over 15 amino acids. CDR1 LGHNA and CDR2 YNFKEQ come from the germline V gene.

The table lists this clone with a few counts. The CDR3 protein is CASSPKISPDNEQFF. CDR3 coding DNA: TGTGCCAGCAGCCCGAAAATCAGCCCCGACAATGAGCAGTTCTTC. This chain links TRBV5-4 with TRBJ2-1; unclear D gene. This CDR3 region has 15 residues. Trimming stripped 4 bases from V and 5 bases from J, with 16 bases between. The germline V gene encodes CDR1 SGHNT and CDR2 YYREEE (reference sequence).

V is TRBV4-3 and J is TRBJ1-5; maybe TRBD1 (5 bases). The CDR3 sequence is 15 residues long. The V end lost 0 bases, the J end lost 7 bases, and 13 bases lay between the germline ends. Germline lookup yields CDR1 LGHNA and CDR2 YSLEER. For the CDR3, the DNA is TGCGCCAGCAGCCAAGATGTTTTAGGGGCACAGCCCCAGCATTTT. Translating gives CASSQDVLGAQPQHF.

The DNA of the CDR3 is TGTGCCAGCAGTGTAGGCCAACCGGCTTTGAATGAGCAGTTCTTC. Its translation is CASSVGQPALNEQFF. V usage is TRBV2 and J usage is TRBJ2-1; D unclear. Germline-derived CDR1 and CDR2 are SNHLY and FYNNEI. Trimming stripped 4 bases from V and 7 bases from J, with 17 bases between. The CDR3 extends over 15 amino acids.

The DNA of the CDR3 is TGCGCCAGTCTACAAGGGGGCGGCGGTAGCACTGAAGCTTTCTTT. This encodes CASLQGGGGSTEAFF. The chain is built from TRBV5-1 and TRBJ1-1; 7 bases line up with TRBD1. CDR1 is SGHRS, CDR2 YFSETQ, per germline. The CDR3 runs 15 residues. Losses at the gene ends were 8 bases for V and 4 bases for J; bases not matched to a gene: 14.

This chain connects TRBV6-6 to TRBJ1-3; D unresolved. V was pared by 2 bases and J by 4 bases, with 15 bases between. The V gene's germline CDR1 is MNHNY and CDR2 SVGAGI (reference sequence). The CDR3 spans 16 residues. The CDR3 is CASSYQALDLGNTIYF. CDR3 bases: TGTGCCAGCAGTTACCAGGCTCTGGATCTAGGAAACACCATATATTTT.

This clone was seen more than once but under ten times. The V call is TRBV9, the J call TRBJ1-2; D remains ambiguous. Germline V gives CDR1 SGDLS, CDR2 YYNGEE. V dropped 0 bases and J dropped 0 bases, with 9 bases sitting between them. The length of the CDR3 is 15 residues. CDR3 sequence (DNA): TGTGCCAGCAGCGTAGCTGTCCAGGCTAACTATGGCTACACCTTC. Translation gives CASSVAVQANYGYTF.

This clone was recorded a few times. This rearrangement joins TRBV5-1 to TRBJ2-1; D is perhaps TRBD2 (5 bases). CDR1 and CDR2 (germline): SGHRS, YFSETQ. The CDR3 is 16 residues long. The V and J ends lost 5 bases and 0 bases respectively, with 15 bases between them. This chain's CDR3 is CASRHRGQSSYNEQFF. In DNA form, the CDR3 reads TGCGCCAGCAGACATCGGGGTCAGTCCTCCTACAATGAGCAGTTCTTC.

This clone was seen more than once but under ten times. The gene calls are TRBV5-1 and TRBJ2-5; D gene uncertain. V was shortened by 3 bases and J by 1 base, with 10 bases between the two germline ends. The CDR3 has 14 residues. Germline CDR1 is SGHRS and CDR2 is YFSETQ. In DNA form, the CDR3 reads TGCGCCAGCAGCTCAAGGCGGACCCAAGAGACCCAGTACTTC. The encoded protein is CASSSRRTQETQYF.

The chain couples TRBV2 to TRBJ2-3; the D is unclear. Germline assignment: CDR1 SNHLY and CDR2 FYNNEI. Between the trimmed V and J ends, which lost 2 bases and 3 bases, there was a span of 9 bases. The length of the CDR3 is 14 residues. The CDR3 DNA reads as TGTGCCAGCAGTGAATGGAGCAGAACAGATACGCAGTATTTT. It codes for CASSEWSRTDTQYF. Together with reference TRBV2 and TRBJ2-3, the CDR3 gives the full variable domain: EPEVTQTPSHQVTQMGQEVILRCVPISNHLYFYWYRQILGQKVEFLVSFYNNEISEKSEIFDDQFSVERPDGSNFTLKIRSTKLEDSAMYFCASSEWSRTDTQYFGPGTRLTVL.

Here the CDR3 DNA reads TGTGCCAGCAGCCCTGGAATAAACCAAGAGACCCAGTACTTC. This encodes CASSPGINQETQYF. The chain combines TRBV7-9 with TRBJ2-5; the D is unclear. The V end lost 5 bases, the J end lost 0 bases, and 10 bases lay between the germline ends. Germline CDR1 SEHNR, CDR2 FQNEAQ (reference sequence). The length of the CDR3 is 14 residues.

This chain joins TRBV30 and TRBJ2-5, with a tentative D call TRBD2 (5 bases). V was trimmed by 1 base and J by 4 bases, leaving 10 bases between them. The CDR3 consists of 13 residues. The germline V gene has CDR1 GTSNPN and CDR2 SVGIG (reference sequence). The CDR3 spells CAWSGAAGETQYF. In DNA, the CDR3 is TGTGCCTGGAGTGGGGCCGCGGGAGAGACCCAGTACTTC.

The CDR3 spells CASSDGTSGIVTRFF. In DNA, the CDR3 is TGTGCCAGTAGTGACGGGACTAGCGGGATCGTAACGCGGTTCTTC. The genes are TRBV19 and TRBJ2-1, with TRBD2 identical over 13 bases. Germline CDR1 reads LNHDA; CDR2 reads SQIVND (reference sequence). The CDR3 has 15 amino acids. The J segment lost 15 bases and the V segment lost 5 bases, leaving 13 bases of the junction unmatched.

The genes are TRBV18 and TRBJ1-1, with 7 bases lining up with TRBD1. Germline CDR1 KGHSH, CDR2 LQKENI. This CDR3 spans 13 amino acids. J gave up 6 bases and V 4 bases, and 5 bases lay outside the gene matches. The CDR3 coding sequence is TGTGCCAGCTCACAAGGGACAGTCGCTGAAGCTTTCTTT. Its translation: CASSQGTVAEAFF.